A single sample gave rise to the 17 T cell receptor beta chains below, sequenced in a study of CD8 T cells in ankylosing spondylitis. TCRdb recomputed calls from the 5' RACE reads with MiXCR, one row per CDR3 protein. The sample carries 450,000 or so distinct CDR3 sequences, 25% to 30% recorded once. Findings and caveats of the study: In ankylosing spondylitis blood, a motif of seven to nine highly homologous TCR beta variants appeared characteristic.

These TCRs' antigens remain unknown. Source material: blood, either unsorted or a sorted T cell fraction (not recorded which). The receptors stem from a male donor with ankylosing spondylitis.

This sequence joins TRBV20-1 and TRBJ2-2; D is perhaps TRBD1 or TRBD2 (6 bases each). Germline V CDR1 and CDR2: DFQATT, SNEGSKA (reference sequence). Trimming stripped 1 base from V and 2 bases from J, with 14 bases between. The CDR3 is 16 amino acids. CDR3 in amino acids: CSARGSGAANTGELFF. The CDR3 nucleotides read TGCAGTGCTAGAGGTTCGGGGGCAGCCAACACCGGGGAGCTGTTTTTT.

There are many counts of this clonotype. The CDR3 nucleotides are TGTGCCAGCAGTTCCCCGGGACACCTTGAGAATGAGCAGTTCTTC. Translated: CASSSPGHLENEQFF. The V gene is TRBV12-3 or TRBV12-4, the J gene TRBJ2-1, with a weak D call TRBD1 (6 bases). V shed 4 bases and J shed 7 bases, with 17 bases lying between them. The CDR3 is 15 residues long.

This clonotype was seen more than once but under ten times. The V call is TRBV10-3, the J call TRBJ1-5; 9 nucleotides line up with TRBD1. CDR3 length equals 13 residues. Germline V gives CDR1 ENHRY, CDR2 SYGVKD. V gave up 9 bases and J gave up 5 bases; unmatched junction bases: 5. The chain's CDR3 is CAIGTGNHQPQHF. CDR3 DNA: TGTGCCATAGGGACAGGGAATCATCAGCCCCAGCATTTT.

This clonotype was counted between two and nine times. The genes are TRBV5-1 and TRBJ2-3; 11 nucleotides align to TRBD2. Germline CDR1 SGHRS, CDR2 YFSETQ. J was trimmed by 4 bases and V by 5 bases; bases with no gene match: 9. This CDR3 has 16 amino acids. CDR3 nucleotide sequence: TGCGCCAGCAGTTATGAGACTAGCGGGAAAGCAGATACGCAGTATTTT. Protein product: CASSYETSGKADTQYF.

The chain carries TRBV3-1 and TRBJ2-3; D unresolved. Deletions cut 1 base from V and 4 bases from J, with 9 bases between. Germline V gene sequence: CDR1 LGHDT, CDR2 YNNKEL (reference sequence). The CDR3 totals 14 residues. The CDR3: CASSQGPASDTQYF. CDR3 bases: TGTGCCAGCAGCCAAGGGCCAGCATCAGATACGCAGTATTTT.

The CDR3: CASGRTSDYNEQFF. CDR3 DNA sequence: TGTGCCAGCGGCAGAACTAGCGATTACAATGAGCAGTTCTTC. The chain recombines TRBV7-9 with TRBJ2-1, with TRBD2 matching 7 bases. There are 14 residues in the CDR3. The V and J ends lost 8 bases and 4 bases, in that order; junction bases with no gene match: 8. Germline lookup yields CDR1 SEHNR and CDR2 FQNEAQ (reference sequence). Based on the CDR3 plus reference TRBV7-9 and TRBJ2-1, the full variable domain is DTGVSQNPRHKITKRGQNVTFRCDPISEHNRLYWYRQTLGQGPEFLTYFQNEAQLEKSRLLSDRFSAERPKGSFSTLEIQRTEQGDSAMYLCASGRTSDYNEQFFGPGTRLTVL.

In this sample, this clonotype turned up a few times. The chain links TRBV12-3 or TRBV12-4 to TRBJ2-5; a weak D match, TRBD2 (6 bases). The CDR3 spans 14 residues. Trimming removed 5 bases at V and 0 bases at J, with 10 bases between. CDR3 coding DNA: TGTGCCAGCAGTCGGGACTGGCACCAAGAGACCCAGTACTTC. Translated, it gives CASSRDWHQETQYF.

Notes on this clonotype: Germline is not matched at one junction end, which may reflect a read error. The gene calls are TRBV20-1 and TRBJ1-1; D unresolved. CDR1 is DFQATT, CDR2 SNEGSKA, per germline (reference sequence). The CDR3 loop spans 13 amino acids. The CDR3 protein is CSARVGVTTEAFF. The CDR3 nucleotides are TGCAGTGCGAGAGTTGGGGTAACCACTGAAGCTTTCTTT.

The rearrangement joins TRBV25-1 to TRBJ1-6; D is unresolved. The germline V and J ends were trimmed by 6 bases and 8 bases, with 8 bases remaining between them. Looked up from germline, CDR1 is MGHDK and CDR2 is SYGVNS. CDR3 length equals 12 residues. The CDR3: CASRGPDSPLHF. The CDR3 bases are TGTGCCAGCAGAGGGCCAGATTCACCCCTCCACTTT. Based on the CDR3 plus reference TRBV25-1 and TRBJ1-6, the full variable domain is EADIYQTPRYLVIGTGKKITLECSQTMGHDKMYWYQQDPGMELHLIHYSYGVNSTEKGDLSSESTVSRIRTEHFPLTLESARPSHTSQYLCASRGPDSPLHFGNGTRLTVT.

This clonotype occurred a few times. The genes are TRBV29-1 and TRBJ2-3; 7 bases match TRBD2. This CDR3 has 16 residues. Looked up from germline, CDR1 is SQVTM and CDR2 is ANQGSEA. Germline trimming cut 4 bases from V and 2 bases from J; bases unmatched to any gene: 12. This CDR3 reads CSVAFPPAGSTDTQYF. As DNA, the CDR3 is TGCAGCGTTGCGTTCCCCCCAGCGGGATCCACAGATACGCAGTATTTT.

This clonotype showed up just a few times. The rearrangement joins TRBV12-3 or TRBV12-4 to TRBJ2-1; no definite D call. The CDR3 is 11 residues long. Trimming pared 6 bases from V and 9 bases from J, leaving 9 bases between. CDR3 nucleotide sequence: TGTGCCAGCAGGTGGGGAAGTGAGCAGTTCTTC. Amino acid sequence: CASRWGSEQFF.

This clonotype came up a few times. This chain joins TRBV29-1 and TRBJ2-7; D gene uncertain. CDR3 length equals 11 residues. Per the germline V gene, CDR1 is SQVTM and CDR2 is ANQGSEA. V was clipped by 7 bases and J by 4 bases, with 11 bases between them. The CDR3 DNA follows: TGCAGCGGTAGGGTAGATTACGAGCAGTACTTC. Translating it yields CSGRVDYEQYF.

CDR3 amino acids: CAISEFGTVTNNEQFF. The CDR3 coding sequence is TGTGCCATCAGTGAATTCGGGACCGTAACGAACAATGAGCAGTTCTTC. The V call is TRBV10-3, the J call TRBJ2-1; D is tentatively TRBD1 or TRBD2 (5 bases each). Germline CDR1 and CDR2: ENHRY and SYGVKD. V lost 3 bases and J 5 bases, leaving 17 bases between the germline ends. This CDR3 region has 16 residues.

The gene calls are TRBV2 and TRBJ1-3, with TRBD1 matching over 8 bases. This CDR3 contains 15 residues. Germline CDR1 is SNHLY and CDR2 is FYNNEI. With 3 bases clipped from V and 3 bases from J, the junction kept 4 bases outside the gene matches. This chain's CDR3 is CASSDGRGLGNTIYF. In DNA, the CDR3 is TGTGCCAGCAGTGACGGCAGGGGGCTTGGAAACACCATATATTTT.

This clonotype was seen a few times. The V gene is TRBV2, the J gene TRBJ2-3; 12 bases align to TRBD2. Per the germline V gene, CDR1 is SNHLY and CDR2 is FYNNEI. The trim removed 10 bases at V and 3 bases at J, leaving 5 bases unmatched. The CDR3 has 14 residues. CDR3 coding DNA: TGTGCCAAGAGACTAGCGGGAGCTACAGATACGCAGTATTTT. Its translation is CAKRLAGATDTQYF.

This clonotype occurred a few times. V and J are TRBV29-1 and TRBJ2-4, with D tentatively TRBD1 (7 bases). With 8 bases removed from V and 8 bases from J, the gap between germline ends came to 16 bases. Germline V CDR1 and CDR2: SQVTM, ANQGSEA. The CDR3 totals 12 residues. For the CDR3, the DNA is TGCAGCACTCGACAGGGAGGTGACATTCAGTACTTC. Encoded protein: CSTRQGGDIQYF.

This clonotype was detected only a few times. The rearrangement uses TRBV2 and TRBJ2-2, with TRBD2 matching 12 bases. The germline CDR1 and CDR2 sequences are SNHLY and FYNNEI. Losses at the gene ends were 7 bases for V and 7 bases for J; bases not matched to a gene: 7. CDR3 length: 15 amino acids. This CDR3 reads CASKRLAGAGGELFF. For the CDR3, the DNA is TGTGCCAGCAAGCGACTAGCGGGAGCTGGCGGGGAGCTGTTTTTT.